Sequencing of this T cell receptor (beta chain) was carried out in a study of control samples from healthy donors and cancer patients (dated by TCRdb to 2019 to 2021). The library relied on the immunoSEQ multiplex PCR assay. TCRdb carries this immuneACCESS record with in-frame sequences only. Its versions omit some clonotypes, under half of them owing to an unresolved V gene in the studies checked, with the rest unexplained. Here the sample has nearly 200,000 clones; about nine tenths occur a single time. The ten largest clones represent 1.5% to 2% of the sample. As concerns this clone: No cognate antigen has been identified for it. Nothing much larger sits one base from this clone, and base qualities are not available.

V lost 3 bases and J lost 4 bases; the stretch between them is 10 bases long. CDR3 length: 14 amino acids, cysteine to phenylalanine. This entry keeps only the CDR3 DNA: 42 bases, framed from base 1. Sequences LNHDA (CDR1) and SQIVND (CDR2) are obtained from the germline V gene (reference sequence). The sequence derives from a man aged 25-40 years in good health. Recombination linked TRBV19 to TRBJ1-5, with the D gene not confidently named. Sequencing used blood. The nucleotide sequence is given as TGTGCCAGTAGTATCGGGGTTTCAAATCAGCCCCAGCATTTT. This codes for CASSIGVSNQPQHF.